This T cell receptor (beta chain) comes out of a study of response to subunit inactivated influenza vaccine. This clonotype was seen only a few times. What it binds is unknown. MiXCR, run by TCRdb on the RT-PCR reads, gives a single entry per CDR3 protein. The data show 550,000 to 800,000 distinct CDR3 sequences, about 15% seen once. The germline V gene encodes CDR1 SGHRS and CDR2 YFSETQ. V dropped 0 bases and J dropped 5 bases, with 18 bases sitting between them. There are 17 residues in the CDR3. Study-level results: Few additional T cells are recruited per seasonal influenza vaccination, authors suggested.

Sample: PBMCs from blood, taken approximately 12 days after vaccination. The sequence was obtained from a man between 50 and 59 years old who received an inactivated influenza vaccine. V is TRBV5-1 and J is TRBJ2-1, with D perhaps matching TRBD1 (5 bases). CDR3 sequence: CASSLVGQGQPNNEQFF. The DNA for the CDR3 is TGCGCCAGCAGCTTGGTGGGGCAGGGCCAACCCAACAATGAGCAGTTCTTC.